This T cell receptor beta chain was documented in a study of cytomegalovirus exposure and HLA in healthy donors. Germline-derived CDR1 and CDR2 are MGHRA and YSYEKL. V lost 6 bases and J lost 1; bases outside the gene matches: 11. CDR3 size: 18 residues. Vbeta (60) and Jbeta (13) primers were used in the PCR. Data came from immunoSEQ multiplex PCR; TCRdb stores just in-frame clones and leaves some out. The data hold 150,000 to 250,000 clones, with 82% observed a single time. Each donor's status was that of a healthy bone marrow donor. This sequence originates from a boy under 10 years old in good health and CMV-seronegative. The rearrangement uses TRBV4-1 and TRBJ2-3; 12 bases are shared with TRBD2. Sample: PBMCs. As DNA, the CDR3 is TGCGCCAGCAGTCCTAGGCTAGCGGGGGGGCCGGGCACAGATACGCAGTATTTT. Encoded protein: CASSPRLAGGPGTDTQYF.